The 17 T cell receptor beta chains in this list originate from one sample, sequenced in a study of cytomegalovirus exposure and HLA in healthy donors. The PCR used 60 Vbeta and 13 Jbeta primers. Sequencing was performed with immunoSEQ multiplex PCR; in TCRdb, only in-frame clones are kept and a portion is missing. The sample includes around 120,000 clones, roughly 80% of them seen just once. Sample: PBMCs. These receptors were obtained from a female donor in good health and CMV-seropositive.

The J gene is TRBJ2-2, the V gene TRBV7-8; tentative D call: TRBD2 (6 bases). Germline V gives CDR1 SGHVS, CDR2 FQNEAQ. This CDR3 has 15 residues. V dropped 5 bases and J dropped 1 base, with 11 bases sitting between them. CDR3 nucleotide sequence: TGTGCCAGCAGCATGGGACTTGGGAACACCGGGGAGCTGTTTTTT. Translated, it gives CASSMGLGNTGELFF.

The CDR3 DNA reads TGTGCCAGCAGCTTGGCCTCCGCTAGCGGGGCTAGCACAGATACGCAGTATTTT. It codes for CASSLASASGASTDTQYF. This chain joins TRBV5-4 and TRBJ2-3; 9 nucleotides line up with TRBD2. The CDR3 is made up of 18 amino acids. Germline CDR1 SGHNT, CDR2 YYREEE (reference sequence). V lost 0 bases, J lost 0 bases, and 8 bases stayed unmatched.

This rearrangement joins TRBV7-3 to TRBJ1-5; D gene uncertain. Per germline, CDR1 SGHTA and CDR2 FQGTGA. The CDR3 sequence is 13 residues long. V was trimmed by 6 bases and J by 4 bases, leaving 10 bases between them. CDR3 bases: TGTGCCAGCAGACTGTATCTTAATCAGCCCCAGCATTTT. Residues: CASRLYLNQPQHF.

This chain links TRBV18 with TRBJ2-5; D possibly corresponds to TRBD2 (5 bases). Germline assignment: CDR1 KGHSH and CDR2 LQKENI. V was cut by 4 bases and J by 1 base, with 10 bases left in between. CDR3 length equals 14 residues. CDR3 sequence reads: CASSLSGSQETQYF. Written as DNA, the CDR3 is TGTGCCAGCTCACTCAGCGGATCCCAAGAGACCCAGTACTTC.

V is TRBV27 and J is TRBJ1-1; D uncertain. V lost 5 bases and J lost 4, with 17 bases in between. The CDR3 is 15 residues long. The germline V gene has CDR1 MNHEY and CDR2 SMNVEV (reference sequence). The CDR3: CASSQEGSRGTEAFF. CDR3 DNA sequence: TGTGCCAGCAGTCAGGAGGGATCACGAGGCACTGAAGCTTTCTTT.

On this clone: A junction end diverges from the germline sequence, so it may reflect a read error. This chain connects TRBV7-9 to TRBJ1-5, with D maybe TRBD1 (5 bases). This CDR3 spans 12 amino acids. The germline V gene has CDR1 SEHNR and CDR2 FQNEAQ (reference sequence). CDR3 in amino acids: CSSSLLGGPQHF. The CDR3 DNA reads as TGTTCCAGCAGCTTACTCGGGGGGCCCCAGCATTTT.

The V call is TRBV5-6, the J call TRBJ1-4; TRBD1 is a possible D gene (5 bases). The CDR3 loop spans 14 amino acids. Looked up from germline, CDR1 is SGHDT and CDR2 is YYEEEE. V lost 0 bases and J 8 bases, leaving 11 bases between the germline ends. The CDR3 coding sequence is TGTGCCAGCAGCTTGGCAGGGATAGGGGAAAAACTGTTTTTT. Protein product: CASSLAGIGEKLFF.

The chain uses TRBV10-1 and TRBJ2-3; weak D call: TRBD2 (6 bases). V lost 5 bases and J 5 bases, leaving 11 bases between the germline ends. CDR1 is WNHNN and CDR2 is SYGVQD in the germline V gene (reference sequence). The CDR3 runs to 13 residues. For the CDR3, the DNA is TGCGCCAGCAGTTTTCAGGGAGGAGATACGCAGTATTTT. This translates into CASSFQGGDTQYF.

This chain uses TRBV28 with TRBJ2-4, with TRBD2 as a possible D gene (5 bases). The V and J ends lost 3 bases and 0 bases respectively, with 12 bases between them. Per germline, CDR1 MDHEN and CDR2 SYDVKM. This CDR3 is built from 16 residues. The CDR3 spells CASSFGGPLAKNIQYF. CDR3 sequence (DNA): TGTGCCAGCAGTTTTGGCGGGCCCCTAGCCAAAAACATTCAGTACTTC.

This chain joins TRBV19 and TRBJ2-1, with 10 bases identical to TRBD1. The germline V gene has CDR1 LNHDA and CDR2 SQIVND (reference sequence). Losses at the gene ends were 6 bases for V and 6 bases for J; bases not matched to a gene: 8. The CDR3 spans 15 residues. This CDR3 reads CASRLPGQGINEQFF. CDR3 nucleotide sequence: TGTGCCAGTAGACTACCGGGACAGGGGATCAATGAGCAGTTCTTC.

The CDR3, as DNA: TGTGCCAGCAGTCCAGTAGCGGGGACCTACGAGCAGTACTTC. Its protein is CASSPVAGTYEQYF. The gene calls are TRBV6-5 and TRBJ2-7; TRBD2 matches at 8 bases. The V gene end was trimmed by 5 bases and the J gene end by 2 bases; junction bases not matched to a gene: 5. CDR1 and CDR2 from the germline V gene are MNHEY and SVGAGI. This CDR3 is 14 amino acids long.

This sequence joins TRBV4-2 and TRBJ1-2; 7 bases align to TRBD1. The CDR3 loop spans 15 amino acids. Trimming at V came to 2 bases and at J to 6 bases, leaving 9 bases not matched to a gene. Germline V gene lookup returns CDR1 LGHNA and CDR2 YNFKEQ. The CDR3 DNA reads TGTGCCAGCAGCCAAAAAGAGGGGGCGGGTGATGGCTACACCTTC. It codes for CASSQKEGAGDGYTF.

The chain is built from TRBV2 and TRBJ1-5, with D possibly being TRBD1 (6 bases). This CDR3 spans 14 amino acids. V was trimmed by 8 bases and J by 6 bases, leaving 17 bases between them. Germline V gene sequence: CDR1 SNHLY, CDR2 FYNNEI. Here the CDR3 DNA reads TGTGCCAGCTTTCGGGAACAGGGCGCTCAGCCCCAGCATTTT. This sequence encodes CASFREQGAQPQHF. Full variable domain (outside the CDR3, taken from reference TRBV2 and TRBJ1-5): EPEVTQTPSHQVTQMGQEVILRCVPISNHLYFYWYRQILGQKVEFLVSFYNNEISEKSEIFDDQFSVERPDGSNFTLKIRSTKLEDSAMYFCASFREQGAQPQHFGDGTRLSIL.

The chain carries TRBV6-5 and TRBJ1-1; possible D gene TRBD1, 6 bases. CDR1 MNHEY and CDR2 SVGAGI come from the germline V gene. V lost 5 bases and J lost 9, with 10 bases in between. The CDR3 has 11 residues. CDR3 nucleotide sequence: TGTGCCAGCAGTAACAGGGTTCAAGCTTTCTTT. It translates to CASSNRVQAFF.

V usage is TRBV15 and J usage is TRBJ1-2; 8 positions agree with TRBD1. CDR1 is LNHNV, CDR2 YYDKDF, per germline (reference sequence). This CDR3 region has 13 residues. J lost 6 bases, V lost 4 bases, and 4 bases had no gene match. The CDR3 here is CATSTRGLDGYTF. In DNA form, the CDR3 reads TGTGCCACCAGCACCAGGGGGCTGGATGGCTACACCTTC.

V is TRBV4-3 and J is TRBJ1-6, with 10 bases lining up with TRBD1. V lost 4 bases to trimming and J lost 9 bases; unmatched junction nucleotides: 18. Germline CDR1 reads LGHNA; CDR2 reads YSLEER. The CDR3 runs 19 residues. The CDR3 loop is CASSLDPMGQGSGGSPLHF. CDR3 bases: TGCGCCAGCAGCCTTGACCCGATGGGACAGGGGAGTGGGGGTTCACCCCTCCACTTT.

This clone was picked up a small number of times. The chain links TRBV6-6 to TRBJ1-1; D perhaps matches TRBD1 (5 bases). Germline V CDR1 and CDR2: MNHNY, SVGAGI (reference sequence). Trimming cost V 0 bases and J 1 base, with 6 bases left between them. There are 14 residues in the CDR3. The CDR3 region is CASSYSGGNTEAFF. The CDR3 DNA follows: TGTGCCAGCAGTTACTCCGGGGGGAACACTGAAGCTTTCTTT.